This T cell receptor (beta chain) was sequenced in a study of radiation and T cells in renal cell carcinoma. The overall study: Nephrectomy followed 15 Gy stereotactic body radiation by 4 weeks. Study-level points and caveats: Baseline intratumoral clonotype presence is unknown without pretreatment biopsies. Top tumor clonotypes rose in blood 2 weeks post-radiation, then contracted.

Points on this clone: Its antigen is still unknown.

Time point here: baseline pretreatment blood. Noted treatment: 15 Gy SBRT to primary tumor, nephrectomy 4 weeks later. After SBRT, blood was collected at 2 and 4 weeks, plus baseline. Profiled with immunoSEQ multiplex PCR; TCRdb holds only in-frame clones, not every one. Of 130,000 to 150,000 clones in the sample, approximately 90% were seen once. Trimming took 5 bases from V and 6 from J; bases not matched to a gene: 8. The V gene's germline CDR1 is LNHDA and CDR2 SQIVND (reference sequence). The length of the CDR3 is 15 residues. The chain carries TRBV19 and TRBJ2-5; 11 nucleotides align to TRBD1. The sequenced sample was blood, obtained from a patient whose treatment included radiotherapy and nephrectomy. The TCR originated in a woman aged 45 to 65 with renal cell carcinoma. DNA for the CDR3: TGTGCCAGTAGTCTTGGGACAGGGGGATTGAAGACCCAGTACTTC. Protein sequence: CASSLGTGGLKTQYF.